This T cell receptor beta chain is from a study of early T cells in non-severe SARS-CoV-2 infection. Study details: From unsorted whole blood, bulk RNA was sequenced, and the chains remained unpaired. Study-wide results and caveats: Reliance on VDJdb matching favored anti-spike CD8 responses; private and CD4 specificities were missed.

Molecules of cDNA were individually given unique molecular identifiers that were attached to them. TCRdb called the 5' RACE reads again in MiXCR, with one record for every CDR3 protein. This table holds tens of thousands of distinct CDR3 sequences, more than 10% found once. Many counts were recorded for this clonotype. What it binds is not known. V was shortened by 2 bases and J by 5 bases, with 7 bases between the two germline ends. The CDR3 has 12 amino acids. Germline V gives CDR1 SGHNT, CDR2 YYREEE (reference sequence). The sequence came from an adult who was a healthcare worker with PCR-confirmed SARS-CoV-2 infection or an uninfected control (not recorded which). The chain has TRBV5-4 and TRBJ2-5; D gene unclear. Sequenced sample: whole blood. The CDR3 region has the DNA TGTGCCAGCAGCTTCCCGATGGAGACCCAGTACTTC. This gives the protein CASSFPMETQYF. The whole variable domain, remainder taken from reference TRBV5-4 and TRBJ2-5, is ETGVTQSPTHLIKTRGQQVTLRCSSQSGHNTVSWYQQALGQGPQFIFQYYREEENGRGNFPPRFSGLQFPNYSSELNVNALELDDSALYLCASSFPMETQYFGPGTRLLVL.